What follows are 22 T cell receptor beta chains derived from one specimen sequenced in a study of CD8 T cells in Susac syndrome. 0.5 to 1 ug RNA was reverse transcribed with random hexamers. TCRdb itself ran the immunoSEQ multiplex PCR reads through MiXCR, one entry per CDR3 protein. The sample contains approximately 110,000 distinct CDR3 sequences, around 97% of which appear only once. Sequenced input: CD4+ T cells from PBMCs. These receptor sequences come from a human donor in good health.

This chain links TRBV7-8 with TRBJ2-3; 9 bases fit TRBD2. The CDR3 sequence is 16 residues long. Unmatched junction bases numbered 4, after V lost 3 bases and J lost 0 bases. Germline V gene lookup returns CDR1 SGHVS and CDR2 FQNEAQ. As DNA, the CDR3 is TGTGCCAGCAGCTTCCTTAGCGGGGGCAGCACAGATACGCAGTATTTT. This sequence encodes CASSFLSGGSTDTQYF.

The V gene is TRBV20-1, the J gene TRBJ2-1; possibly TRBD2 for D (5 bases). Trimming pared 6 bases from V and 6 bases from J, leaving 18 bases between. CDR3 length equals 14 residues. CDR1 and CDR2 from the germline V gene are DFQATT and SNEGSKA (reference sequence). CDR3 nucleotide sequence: TGCAGTGCATCCCGACCCGACGCGGGCAATGAGCAGTTCTTC. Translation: CSASRPDAGNEQFF.

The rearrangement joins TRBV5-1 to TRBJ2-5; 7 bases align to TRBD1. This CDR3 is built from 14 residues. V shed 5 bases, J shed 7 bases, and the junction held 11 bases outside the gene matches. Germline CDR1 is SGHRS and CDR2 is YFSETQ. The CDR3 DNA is TGCGCCAGCAGAGGTGGCGACAGGGTTGGGACCCAGTACTTC. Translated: CASRGGDRVGTQYF.

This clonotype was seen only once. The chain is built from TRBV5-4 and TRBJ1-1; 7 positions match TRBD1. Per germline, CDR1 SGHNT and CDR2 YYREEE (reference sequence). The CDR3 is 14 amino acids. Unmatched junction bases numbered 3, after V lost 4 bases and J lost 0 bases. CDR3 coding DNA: TGTGCCAGCAGCAAGGGACAGATGAACACTGAAGCTTTCTTT. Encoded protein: CASSKGQMNTEAFF.

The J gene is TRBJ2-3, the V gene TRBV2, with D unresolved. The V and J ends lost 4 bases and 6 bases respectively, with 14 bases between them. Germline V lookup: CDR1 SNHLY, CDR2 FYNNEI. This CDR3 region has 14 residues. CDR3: CASSVGDRLDTQYF. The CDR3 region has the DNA TGTGCCAGCAGTGTCGGCGACCGCCTGGATACGCAGTATTTT.

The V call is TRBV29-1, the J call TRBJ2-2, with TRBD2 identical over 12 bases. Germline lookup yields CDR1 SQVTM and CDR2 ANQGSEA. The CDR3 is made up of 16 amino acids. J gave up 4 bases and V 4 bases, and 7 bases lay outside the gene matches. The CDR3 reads CSVVTSGSPATGELFF. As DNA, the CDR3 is TGCAGCGTTGTGACTAGCGGGAGCCCCGCCACCGGGGAGCTGTTTTTT.

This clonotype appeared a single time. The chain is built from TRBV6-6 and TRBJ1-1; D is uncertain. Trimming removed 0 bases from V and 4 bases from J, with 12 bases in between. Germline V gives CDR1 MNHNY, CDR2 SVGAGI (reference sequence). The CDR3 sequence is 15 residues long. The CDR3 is CASSYSMGGGTEAFF. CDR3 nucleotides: TGTGCCAGCAGTTACTCTATGGGAGGCGGCACTGAAGCTTTCTTT.

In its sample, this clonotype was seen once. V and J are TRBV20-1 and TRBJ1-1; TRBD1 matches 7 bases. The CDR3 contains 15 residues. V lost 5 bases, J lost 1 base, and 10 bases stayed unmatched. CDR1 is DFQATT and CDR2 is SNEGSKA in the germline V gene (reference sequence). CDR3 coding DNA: TGCAGTGCTGGGGACAGAAGGAGTGGGAACACTGAAGCTTTCTTT. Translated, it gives CSAGDRRSGNTEAFF.

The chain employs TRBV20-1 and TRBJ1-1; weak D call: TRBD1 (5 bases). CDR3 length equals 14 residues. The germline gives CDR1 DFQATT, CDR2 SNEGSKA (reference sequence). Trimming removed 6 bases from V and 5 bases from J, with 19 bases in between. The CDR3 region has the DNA TGCAGTGCCGCCCGATTTGGGGCGAGGACTGAAGCTTTCTTT. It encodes CSAARFGARTEAFF.

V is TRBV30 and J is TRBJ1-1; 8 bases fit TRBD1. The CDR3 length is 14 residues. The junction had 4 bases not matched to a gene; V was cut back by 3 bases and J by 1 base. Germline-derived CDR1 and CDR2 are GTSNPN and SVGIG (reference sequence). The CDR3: CAWRVQGANTEAFF. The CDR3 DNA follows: TGTGCCTGGAGAGTCCAGGGGGCGAACACTGAAGCTTTCTTT.

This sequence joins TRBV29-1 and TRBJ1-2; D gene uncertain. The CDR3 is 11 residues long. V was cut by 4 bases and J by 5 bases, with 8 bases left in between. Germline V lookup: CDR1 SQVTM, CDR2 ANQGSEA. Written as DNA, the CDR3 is TGCAGCGTTGGGTCTCAGTATGGCTACACCTTC. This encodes CSVGSQYGYTF.

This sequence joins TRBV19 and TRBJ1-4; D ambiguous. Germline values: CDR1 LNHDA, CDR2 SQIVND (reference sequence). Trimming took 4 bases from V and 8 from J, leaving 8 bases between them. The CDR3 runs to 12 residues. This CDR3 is CASSTQREKLFF. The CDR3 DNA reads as TGTGCCAGTAGTACTCAAAGGGAAAAACTGTTTTTT.

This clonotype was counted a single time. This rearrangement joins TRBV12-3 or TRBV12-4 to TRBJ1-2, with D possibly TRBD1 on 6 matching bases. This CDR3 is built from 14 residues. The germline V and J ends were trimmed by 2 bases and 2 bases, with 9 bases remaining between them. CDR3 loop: CASSLRQGNYGYTF. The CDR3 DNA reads TGTGCCAGCAGTTTACGGCAGGGGAACTATGGCTACACCTTC.

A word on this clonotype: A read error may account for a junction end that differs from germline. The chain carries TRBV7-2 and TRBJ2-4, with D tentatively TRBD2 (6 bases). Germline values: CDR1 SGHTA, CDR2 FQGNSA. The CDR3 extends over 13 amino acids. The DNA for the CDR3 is TGTGCCAGCAGCTCCGATGGTAGGGGCCCGGGGGACTTC. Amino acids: CASSSDGRGPGDF. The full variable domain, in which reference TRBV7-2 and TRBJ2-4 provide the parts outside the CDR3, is GAGVSQSPSNKVTEKGKDVELRCDPISGHTALYWYRQSLGQGLEFLIYFQGNSAPDKSGLPSDRFSAERTGGSVSTLTIQRTQQEDSAVYLCASSSDGRGPGDFGAGTRLSVL.

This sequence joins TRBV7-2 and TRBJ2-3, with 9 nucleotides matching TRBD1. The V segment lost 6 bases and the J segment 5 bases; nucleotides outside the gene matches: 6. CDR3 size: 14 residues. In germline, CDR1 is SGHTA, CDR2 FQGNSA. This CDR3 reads CASRQGAPLDTQYF. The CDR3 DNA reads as TGTGCCAGCAGACAGGGGGCCCCCTTAGATACGCAGTATTTT.

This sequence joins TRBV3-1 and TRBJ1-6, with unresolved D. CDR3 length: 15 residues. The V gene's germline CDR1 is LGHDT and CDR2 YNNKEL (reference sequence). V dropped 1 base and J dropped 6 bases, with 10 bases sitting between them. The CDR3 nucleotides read TGTGCCAGCAGCCAAGTCATGGGCGGTAATTCACCCCTCCACTTT. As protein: CASSQVMGGNSPLHF.

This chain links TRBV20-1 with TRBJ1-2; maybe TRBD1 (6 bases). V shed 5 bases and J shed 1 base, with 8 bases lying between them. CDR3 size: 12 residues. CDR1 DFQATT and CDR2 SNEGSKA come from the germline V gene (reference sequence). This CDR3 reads CSAGQINYGYTF. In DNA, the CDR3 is TGCAGTGCTGGACAGATTAACTATGGCTACACCTTC.

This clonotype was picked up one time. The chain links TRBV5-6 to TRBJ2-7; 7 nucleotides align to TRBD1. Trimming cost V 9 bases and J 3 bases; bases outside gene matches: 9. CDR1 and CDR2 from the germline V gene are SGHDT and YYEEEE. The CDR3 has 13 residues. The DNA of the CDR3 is TGTGCCATCCTACCGGGACAGCACTACGAGCAGTACTTC. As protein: CAILPGQHYEQYF.

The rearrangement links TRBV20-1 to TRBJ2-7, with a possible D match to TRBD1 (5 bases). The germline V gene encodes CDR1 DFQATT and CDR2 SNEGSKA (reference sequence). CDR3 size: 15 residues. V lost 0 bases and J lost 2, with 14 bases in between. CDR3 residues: CSARDLRVGTYEQYF. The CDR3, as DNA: TGCAGTGCTAGAGATCTCAGGGTAGGAACCTACGAGCAGTACTTC.

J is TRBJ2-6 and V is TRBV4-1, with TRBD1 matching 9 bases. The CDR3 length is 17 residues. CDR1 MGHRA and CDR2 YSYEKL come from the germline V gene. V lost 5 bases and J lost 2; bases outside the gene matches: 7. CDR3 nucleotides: TGCGCCAGCAGCGTCTCACAGGGGGCGCCTGGGGCCAACGTCCTGACTTTC. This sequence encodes CASSVSQGAPGANVLTF.

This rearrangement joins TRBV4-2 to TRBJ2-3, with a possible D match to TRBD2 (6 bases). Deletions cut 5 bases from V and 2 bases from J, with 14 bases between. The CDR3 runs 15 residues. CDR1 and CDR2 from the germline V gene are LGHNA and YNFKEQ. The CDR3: CASSEGSGPTDTQYF. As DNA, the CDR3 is TGTGCCAGCAGCGAAGGGAGCGGGCCCACAGATACGCAGTATTTT.

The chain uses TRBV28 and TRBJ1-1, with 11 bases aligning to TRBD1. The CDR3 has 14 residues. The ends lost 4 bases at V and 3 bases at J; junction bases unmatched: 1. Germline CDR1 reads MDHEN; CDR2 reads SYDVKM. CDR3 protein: CASSSGQGDTEAFF. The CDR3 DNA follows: TGTGCCAGCAGTTCGGGACAGGGGGACACTGAAGCTTTCTTT. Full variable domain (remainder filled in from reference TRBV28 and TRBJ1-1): DVKVTQSSRYLVKRTGEKVFLECVQDMDHENMFWYRQDPGLGLRLIYFSYDVKMKEKGDIPEGYSVSREKKERFSLILESASTNQTSMYLCASSSGQGDTEAFFGQGTRLTVV.